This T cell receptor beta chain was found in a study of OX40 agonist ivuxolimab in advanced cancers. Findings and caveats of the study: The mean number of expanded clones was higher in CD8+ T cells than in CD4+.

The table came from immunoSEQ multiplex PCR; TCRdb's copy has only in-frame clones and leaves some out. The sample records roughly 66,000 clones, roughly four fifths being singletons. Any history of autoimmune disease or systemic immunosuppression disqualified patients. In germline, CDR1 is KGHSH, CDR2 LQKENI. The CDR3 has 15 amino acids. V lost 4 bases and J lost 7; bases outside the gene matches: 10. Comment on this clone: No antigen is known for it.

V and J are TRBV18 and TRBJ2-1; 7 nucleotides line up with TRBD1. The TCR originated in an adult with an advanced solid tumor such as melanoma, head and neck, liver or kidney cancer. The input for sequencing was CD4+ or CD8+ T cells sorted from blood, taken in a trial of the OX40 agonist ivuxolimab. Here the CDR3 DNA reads TGTGCCAGCTCACGAGGACAGGCAATCCGAAATGAGCAGTTCTTC. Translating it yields CASSRGQAIRNEQFF.